What follows are 19 T cell receptor beta chains derived from one specimen sequenced in a study of blood T cell repertoires in COVID-19. Clones were read by immunoSEQ multiplex PCR, and TCRdb kept only the in-frame ones, dropping some. The sample has more than 150,000 clones, roughly 90% seen once. What was sequenced was peripheral blood. Every receptor here comes from a man aged 55 to 69 with acute or convalescent COVID-19.

The V and J genes are TRBV12-3 or TRBV12-4 and TRBJ2-7; TRBD1 is a possible D gene (5 bases). The V gene lost 3 bases and the J gene lost 5 bases, with 8 bases spanning the gap. CDR3 length: 12 residues. CDR3 sequence reads: CASSLQGHEQYF. CDR3 DNA: TGTGCCAGCAGTTTGCAGGGCCACGAGCAGTACTTC.

The rearrangement joins TRBV19 to TRBJ1-5; a possible D gene is TRBD1 (6 bases). V lost 3 bases and J lost 9, with 15 bases in between. CDR3 length equals 14 residues. The germline gives CDR1 LNHDA, CDR2 SQIVND (reference sequence). CDR3 residues: CASSIGTRMGPQHF. DNA of the CDR3: TGTGCCAGTAGTATCGGGACACGGATGGGGCCCCAGCATTTT.

This sequence joins TRBV6-5 and TRBJ2-7; 9 bases line up with TRBD1. CDR3 length: 14 amino acids. Looked up from germline, CDR1 is MNHEY and CDR2 is SVGAGI. V trimming: 6 bases; J trimming: 6 bases; junction bases outside the gene matches: 9. The CDR3 DNA sequence: TGTGCCAGCAGAGTAGGGACAGGGCTCTTCGAGCAGTACTTC. Encoded protein: CASRVGTGLFEQYF.

The V call is TRBV10-2, the J call TRBJ1-5, with unresolved D. Germline-derived CDR1 and CDR2 are WSHSY and SAAADI. The V end lost 7 bases, the J end lost 7 bases, and 14 bases lay between the germline ends. This CDR3 has 13 residues. Written as DNA, the CDR3 is TGCGCCAGCACAACGTCTATCAACCAGCCCCAGCATTTT. Translating gives CASTTSINQPQHF.

The chain couples TRBV4-1 to TRBJ1-5, with D possibly being TRBD1 (6 bases). CDR1 is MGHRA, CDR2 YSYEKL, per germline. V lost 4 bases to trimming and J lost 4 bases, with 17 bases between them. The CDR3 spans 16 residues. The CDR3 DNA sequence: TGCGCCAGCAGCCCGCTCGTGAAGGGGGGGAATCAGCCCCAGCATTTT. Protein product: CASSPLVKGGNQPQHF.

The chain carries TRBV4-2 and TRBJ2-3, with 8 bases aligning to TRBD2. V shed 4 bases, J shed 2 bases, and the junction held 5 bases outside the gene matches. Germline lookup yields CDR1 LGHNA and CDR2 YNFKEQ. The CDR3 extends over 15 amino acids. The CDR3: CASSPNSGATDTQYF. As DNA, the CDR3 is TGTGCCAGCAGCCCCAATAGCGGGGCCACAGATACGCAGTATTTT.

The gene calls are TRBV19 and TRBJ2-7; the D gene is possibly TRBD1 (7 bases). Trimming removed 3 bases at V and 1 base at J, with 13 bases between. Germline CDR1 is LNHDA and CDR2 is SQIVND (reference sequence). The CDR3 is 15 amino acids. DNA for the CDR3: TGTGCCAGTAGTATGGGTCAGGGGGGTTCCTACGAGCAGTACTTC. It encodes CASSMGQGGSYEQYF.

The J gene is TRBJ1-2, the V gene TRBV30; D is possibly TRBD1 (6 bases). There are 13 residues in the CDR3. Germline lookup yields CDR1 GTSNPN and CDR2 SVGIG (reference sequence). V lost 3 bases, J lost 5 bases, and 13 bases lay in between. In nucleotides, the CDR3 is TGTGCCTGGAGGTACAGGGATAGGTATGGCTACACCTTC. It codes for CAWRYRDRYGYTF.

V and J are TRBV19 and TRBJ2-1; possible D gene TRBD2, 6 bases. Trimming took 3 bases from V and 15 from J, leaving 15 bases between them. Germline V gene lookup returns CDR1 LNHDA and CDR2 SQIVND (reference sequence). The CDR3 has 12 amino acids. This CDR3 is CASSMGERARFF. CDR3 DNA sequence: TGTGCCAGTAGTATGGGGGAGCGGGCCCGGTTCTTC.

This clone was seen only once. This chain uses TRBV19 with TRBJ2-7; 7 bases are a match to TRBD1. J lost 0 bases, V lost 4 bases, and 6 bases had no gene match. From germline, CDR1 is LNHDA and CDR2 SQIVND (reference sequence). The CDR3 spans 15 residues. The CDR3 sequence is CASSRQGRSSYEQYF. In nucleotides, the CDR3 is TGTGCCAGTAGTAGACAGGGTCGGAGCTCCTACGAGCAGTACTTC.

This rearrangement joins TRBV28 to TRBJ1-2; a possible D gene is TRBD1 (5 bases). From germline, CDR1 is MDHEN and CDR2 SYDVKM. CDR3 length equals 15 residues. The V end was cut by 1 base, the J end by 6 bases, with 15 bases between. The CDR3 sequence is CASSLLGGGTHGYTF. The DNA of the CDR3 is TGTGCCAGCAGTTTATTGGGGGGGGGAACTCATGGCTACACCTTC.

In its sample, this clone was seen a few times. This sequence joins TRBV2 and TRBJ2-5; 8 nucleotides match TRBD1. V lost 4 bases and J lost 3; bases outside the gene matches: 13. The CDR3 is made up of 17 amino acids. In germline, CDR1 is SNHLY, CDR2 FYNNEI. CDR3 amino acids: CASSGDRRVGRKETQYF. CDR3 in DNA: TGTGCCAGCAGTGGGGACAGGAGGGTCGGGCGCAAAGAGACCCAGTACTTC. Complete variable domain (other parts from reference TRBV2 and TRBJ2-5): EPEVTQTPSHQVTQMGQEVILRCVPISNHLYFYWYRQILGQKVEFLVSFYNNEISEKSEIFDDQFSVERPDGSNFTLKIRSTKLEDSAMYFCASSGDRRVGRKETQYFGPGTRLLVL.

This sequence joins TRBV18 and TRBJ2-5; possibly TRBD1 for D (6 bases). V dropped 6 bases and J dropped 2 bases, with 16 bases sitting between them. This CDR3 is built from 15 residues. Germline V gene lookup returns CDR1 KGHSH and CDR2 LQKENI. The CDR3 nucleotides are TGTGCCAGCTCCAAACGACAGGTAGAACAAGAGACCCAGTACTTC. Its translation is CASSKRQVEQETQYF.

This clone was seen once. The chain couples TRBV5-1 to TRBJ1-1; 7 bases align to TRBD1. This CDR3 has 14 amino acids. Germline V CDR1 and CDR2: SGHRS, YFSETQ. V shed 4 bases, J shed 3 bases, and the junction held 6 bases outside the gene matches. The CDR3 reads CASSPQGWDTEAFF. CDR3 bases: TGCGCCAGCAGCCCACAGGGGTGGGACACTGAAGCTTTCTTT.

The genes are TRBV6-5 and TRBJ1-2, with D maybe TRBD1 (6 bases). V lost 6 bases to trimming and J lost 3 bases, with 11 bases between them. Looked up from germline, CDR1 is MNHEY and CDR2 is SVGAGI. There are 13 residues in the CDR3. CDR3: CASRLQGYYGYTF. The CDR3 DNA follows: TGTGCCAGCAGGTTACAGGGCTACTATGGCTACACCTTC.

This clone was counted a single time. The chain couples TRBV21-1 to TRBJ1-5; the table assigns TRBD1, which was not confirmed against the DNA. TRBV21-1 is deemed a pseudogene. The CDR3 is made up of 14 amino acids. DNA of the CDR3: TGTGCCAGCAGCCTCGACAGCCACAATCAGCCCCAGCATTTT. It codes for CASSLDSHNQPQHF.

This clone is a singleton in its sample. The chain uses TRBV30 and TRBJ1-1, with D possibly TRBD1 on 5 matching bases. CDR1 and CDR2 from the germline V gene are GTSNPN and SVGIG (reference sequence). The CDR3 is 13 residues long. V was shortened by 3 bases and J by 1 base, with 9 bases between the two germline ends. CDR3 bases: TGTGCCTGGAGAATCACAGGGAACACTGAAGCTTTCTTT. Translating gives CAWRITGNTEAFF.

The genes are TRBV5-1 and TRBJ2-5; TRBD1 matches 7 bases. Germline CDR1 SGHRS, CDR2 YFSETQ. The junction had 7 bases not matched to a gene; V was cut back by 0 bases and J by 5 bases. The length of the CDR3 is 15 residues. The CDR3 reads CASSLVGQETETQYF. The CDR3 DNA reads as TGCGCCAGCAGCTTGGTCGGACAGGAAACTGAGACCCAGTACTTC.

V usage is TRBV7-6 and J usage is TRBJ1-1; 7 nucleotides line up with TRBD1. CDR3 size: 13 residues. V was clipped by 3 bases and J by 5 bases; unmatched bases: 3. Germline CDR1 SGHVS, CDR2 FNYEAQ. The CDR3 region has the DNA TGTGCCAGCAGCTTGACAGGGAGTACTGAAGCTTTCTTT. It yields the protein CASSLTGSTEAFF.